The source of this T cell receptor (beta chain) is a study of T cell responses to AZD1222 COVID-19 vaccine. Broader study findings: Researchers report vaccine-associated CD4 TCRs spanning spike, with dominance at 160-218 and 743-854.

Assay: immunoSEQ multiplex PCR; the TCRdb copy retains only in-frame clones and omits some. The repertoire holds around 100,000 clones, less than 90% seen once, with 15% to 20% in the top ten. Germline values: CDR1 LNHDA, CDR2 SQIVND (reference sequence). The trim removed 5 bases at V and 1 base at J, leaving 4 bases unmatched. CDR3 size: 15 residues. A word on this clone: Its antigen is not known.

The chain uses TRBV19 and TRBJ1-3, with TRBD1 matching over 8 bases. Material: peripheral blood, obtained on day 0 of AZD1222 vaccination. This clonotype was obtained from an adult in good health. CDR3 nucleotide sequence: TGTGCCAGTAGTCTCCAGGGGGCGTCTGGAAACACCATATATTTT. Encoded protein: CASSLQGASGNTIYF.